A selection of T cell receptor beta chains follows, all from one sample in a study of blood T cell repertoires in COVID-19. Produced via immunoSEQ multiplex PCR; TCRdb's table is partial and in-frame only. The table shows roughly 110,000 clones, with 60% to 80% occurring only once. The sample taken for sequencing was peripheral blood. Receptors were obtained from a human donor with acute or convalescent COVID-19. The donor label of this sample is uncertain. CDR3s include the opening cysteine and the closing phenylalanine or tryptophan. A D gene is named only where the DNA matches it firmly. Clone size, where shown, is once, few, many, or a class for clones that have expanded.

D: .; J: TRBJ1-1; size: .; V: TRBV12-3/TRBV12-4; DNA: TGTGCCAGCAGTTTATTCCGGTACACTGAAGCTTTCTTT; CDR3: CASSLFRYTEAFF
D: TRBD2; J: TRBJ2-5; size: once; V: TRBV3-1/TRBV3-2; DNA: TGTGCCAGCAGCCAAGTTACTAGCGGGTTTACCACTAAAGAGACCCAGTACTTC; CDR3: CASSQVTSGFTTKETQYF
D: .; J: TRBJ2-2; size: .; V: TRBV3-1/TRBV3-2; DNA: TGTGCCAGCAGCCATTACAGGACGAACACCGGGGAGCTGTTTTTT; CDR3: CASSHYRTNTGELFF
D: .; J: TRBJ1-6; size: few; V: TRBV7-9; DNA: TGTGCCAGCAGCTTAATTGCGAATTCACCCCTCCACTTT; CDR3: CASSLIANSPLHF
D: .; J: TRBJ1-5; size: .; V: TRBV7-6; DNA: TGTGCCAGCAGCTTCCAGGGTCAGCCCCAGCATTTT; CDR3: CASSFQGQPQHF
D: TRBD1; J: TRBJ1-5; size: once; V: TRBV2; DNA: TGTGCCAGCAGATTATCCCGGGACAGGGGGCGCCGGGGCAATCAGCCCCAGCATTTT; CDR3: CASRLSRDRGRRGNQPQHF
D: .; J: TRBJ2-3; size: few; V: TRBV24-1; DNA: TGTGCCACCAGTGAGGGGGGGCGCGGAGATACGCAGTATTTT; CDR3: CATSEGGRGDTQYF
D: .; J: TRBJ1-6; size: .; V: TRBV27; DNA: TGTGCCAGCAGTTTATCCCCTGGCAGAAAGAATTCACCCCTCCACTTT; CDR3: CASSLSPGRKNSPLHF
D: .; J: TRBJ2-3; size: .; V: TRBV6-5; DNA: TGTGCCACCTTCTGGGGGCCGACAGATACGCAGTATTTT; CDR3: CATFWGPTDTQYF
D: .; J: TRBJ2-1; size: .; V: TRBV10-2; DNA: TGCGCCAGCAGTGATCCTACTTCTTGGGAGCGCTCCTACAATGAGCAGTTCTTC; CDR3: CASSDPTSWERSYNEQFF
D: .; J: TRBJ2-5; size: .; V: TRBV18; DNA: TGTGCCAGCTCACAAACAGGGCTAAGGGAGACCCAGTACTTC; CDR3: CASSQTGLRETQYF
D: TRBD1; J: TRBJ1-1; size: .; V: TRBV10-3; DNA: TGTGCCATCAGGCCGGGACAGGGGCGAGGGAACACTGAAGCTTTCTTT; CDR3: CAIRPGQGRGNTEAFF
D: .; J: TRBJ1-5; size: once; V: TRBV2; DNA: TGTGCCAGCACAGGGGTTAGAAGTCAGCCCCAGCATTTT; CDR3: CASTGVRSQPQHF
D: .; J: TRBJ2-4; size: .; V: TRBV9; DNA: TGTGCCAGCAGCGTAGGAGTCGGGGGAAACATTCAGTACTTC; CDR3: CASSVGVGGNIQYF
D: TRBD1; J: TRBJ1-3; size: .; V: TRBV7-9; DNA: TGTGCCAGCACCTCGGACAGGGGTGGAAACACCATATATTTT; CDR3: CASTSDRGGNTIYF
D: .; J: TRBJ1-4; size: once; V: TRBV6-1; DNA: TGTGCCAGCAGTGAATCGTACAGAAGTAATGAAAAACTGTTTTTT; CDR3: CASSESYRSNEKLFF
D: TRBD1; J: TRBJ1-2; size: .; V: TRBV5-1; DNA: TGCGCCAGCAGCTTGGGCCAGGGGGCGCTTCGAGGCTACACCTTC; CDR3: CASSLGQGALRGYTF
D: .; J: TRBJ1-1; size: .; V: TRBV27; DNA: TGTGCCAGCAGTTTTCTCGACAGGAACACTGAAGCTTTCTTT; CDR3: CASSFLDRNTEAFF
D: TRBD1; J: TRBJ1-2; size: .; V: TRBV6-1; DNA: TGTGCCAGCAGTGAGGACAGGGGTCTGTATGGCTACACCTTC; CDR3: CASSEDRGLYGYTF
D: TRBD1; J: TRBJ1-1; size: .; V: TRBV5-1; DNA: TGCGCCAGCAGCTTGCATCACAGGGGGCAGAACACTGAAGCTTTCTTT; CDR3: CASSLHHRGQNTEAFF
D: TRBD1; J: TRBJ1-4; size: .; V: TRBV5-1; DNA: TGCGCCAGCAGCTCCCGAGGGGACAGGGGTAATGAAAAACTGTTTTTT; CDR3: CASSSRGDRGNEKLFF
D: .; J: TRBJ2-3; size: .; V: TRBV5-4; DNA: TGTGCCAGCAGCTTGTATGCGGGGAACACAGATACGCAGTATTTT; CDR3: CASSLYAGNTDTQYF
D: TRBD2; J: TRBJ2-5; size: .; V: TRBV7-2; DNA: TGTGCCAGCAGCTTTCAGCGGGGACTTCAAGAGACCCAGTACTTC; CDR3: CASSFQRGLQETQYF